This entry is about one T cell receptor (beta chain). Its target is unknown. This table comes from immunoSEQ multiplex PCR, and its TCRdb copy is limited to in-frame clones, with some not included. The repertoire holds 5,200 or so clones, with roughly 30% as singletons. The sample belongs to a study of T cells in localized non-small cell lung cancer. Study-level findings and limits: Adjacent lung was found to contain a median approximately 60 of the top 100 tumor clones.

Sequenced here: lung tumor tissue, sampled before any cancer treatment. The sequence derives from a female donor aged 60 or older with stage I lung adenocarcinoma.

The CDR3 region is CASSLAGGNNSPLHF. In nucleotides, the CDR3 is TGTGCCAGCAGTTTAGCAGGGGGCAATAATTCACCCCTCCACTTT. This chain links TRBV9 with TRBJ1-6, with TRBD1 matching 8 bases. There are 15 residues in the CDR3. From germline, CDR1 is SGDLS and CDR2 YYNGEE. J lost 5 bases, V lost 5 bases, and 6 bases had no gene match. The full variable domain, completed using reference TRBV9 and TRBJ1-6, is DSGVTQTPKHLITATGQRVTLRCSPRSGDLSVYWYQQSLDQGLQFLIQYYNGEERAKGNILERFSAQQFPDLHSELNLSSLELGDSALYFCASSLAGGNNSPLHFGNGTRLTVT.